A single sample is the source of the 18 T cell receptor beta chains below, sequenced in a study of cytomegalovirus exposure and HLA in healthy donors. The PCR had 60 Vbeta and 13 Jbeta primers. Sequenced by immunoSEQ multiplex PCR; TCRdb stores in-frame clones only, minus some. The sample consists of some 140,000 clones, about 74% of them appearing once. Specimen: PBMCs. These receptors all stem from an older woman in good health and CMV-seronegative.

The chain couples TRBV2 to TRBJ2-4, with 8 bases matching TRBD1. The V gene end was trimmed by 8 bases and the J gene end by 0 bases; junction bases not matched to a gene: 12. Germline V gene lookup returns CDR1 SNHLY and CDR2 FYNNEI. The CDR3 consists of 17 residues. CDR3 sequence: CASWGVTGDLAKNIQYF. For the CDR3, the DNA is TGTGCCAGCTGGGGGGTGACAGGGGATCTAGCCAAAAACATTCAGTACTTC.

The chain recombines TRBV9 with TRBJ1-3; no firm D call. The germline V and J ends were trimmed by 0 bases and 0 bases, with 4 bases remaining between them. The CDR3 sequence is 14 residues long. The germline CDR1 and CDR2 sequences are SGDLS and YYNGEE. CDR3 bases: TGTGCCAGCAGCGTAGGCTACTCTGGAAACACCATATATTTT. Residues: CASSVGYSGNTIYF.

This clone was observed a few times. The chain recombines TRBV5-1 with TRBJ2-1, with 10 bases fitting TRBD2. The CDR3 runs 16 residues. Trimming cost V 3 bases and J 3 bases; bases outside gene matches: 6. Germline V gives CDR1 SGHRS, CDR2 YFSETQ. CDR3 DNA sequence: TGCGCCAGCAGCTCAAAGCGGGAGGGAGACTACAATGAGCAGTTCTTC. Translated, it gives CASSSKREGDYNEQFF.

This rearrangement joins TRBV27 to TRBJ1-2, with 7 bases that match TRBD1. Germline CDR1 is MNHEY and CDR2 is SMNVEV (reference sequence). The V segment lost 7 bases and the J segment 0 bases; nucleotides outside the gene matches: 17. This CDR3 is built from 18 residues. CDR3 residues: CASMGRQGGLSPNYGYTF. CDR3 DNA sequence: TGTGCCAGCATGGGACGACAGGGAGGTTTGTCCCCTAACTATGGCTACACCTTC.

This clone is a singleton in its sample. The V call is TRBV6-6, the J call TRBJ1-2; 7 bases map to TRBD1. Germline V gives CDR1 MNHNY, CDR2 SVGAGI (reference sequence). V lost 4 bases to trimming and J lost 6 bases; unmatched junction nucleotides: 5. The CDR3 spans 13 residues. The CDR3 here is CASSWRQGDGYTF. CDR3 in DNA: TGTGCCAGCAGTTGGAGACAGGGCGATGGCTACACCTTC.

The V gene is TRBV11-2, the J gene TRBJ2-2; TRBD1 might be the D (5 bases). The CDR3 runs 19 residues. Germline V gene lookup returns CDR1 SGHAT and CDR2 FQNNGV. Trimming left V 5 bases short and J 5 bases short, with 27 bases between. The CDR3 DNA is TGTGCCAGCAGCCCCTACAGAGTAAGGGGTAAAGGGTGGACCGGGGAGCTGTTTTTT. This translates into CASSPYRVRGKGWTGELFF.

This chain connects TRBV7-9 to TRBJ1-4; the D gene is possibly TRBD1 (5 bases). This CDR3 spans 15 amino acids. The V end was cut by 0 bases, the J end by 5 bases, with 10 bases between. Germline values: CDR1 SEHNR, CDR2 FQNEAQ (reference sequence). The CDR3 DNA follows: TGTGCCAGCAGCTTAGCAGGGGCGAGGAATGAAAAACTGTTTTTT. It is translated as CASSLAGARNEKLFF.

The table lists this clone with a count of one. V gene TRBV9 combines with J gene TRBJ1-6; the D gene is possibly TRBD1 (5 bases). The germline V and J ends were trimmed by 1 base and 5 bases, with 7 bases remaining between them. The CDR3 loop spans 14 amino acids. CDR1 is SGDLS and CDR2 is YYNGEE in the germline V gene. The CDR3 DNA reads TGTGCCAGCAGCGTAAAGGACAATAATTCACCCCTCCACTTT. Translation gives CASSVKDNNSPLHF. The entire variable domain, with the rest obtained from reference TRBV9 and TRBJ1-6, is as follows: DSGVTQTPKHLITATGQRVTLRCSPRSGDLSVYWYQQSLDQGLQFLIQYYNGEERAKGNILERFSAQQFPDLHSELNLSSLELGDSALYFCASSVKDNNSPLHFGNGTRLTVT.

The V gene is TRBV19, the J gene TRBJ1-2; 8 bases match TRBD1. V shed 5 bases, J shed 0 bases, and the junction held 5 bases outside the gene matches. Germline V gene lookup returns CDR1 LNHDA and CDR2 SQIVND (reference sequence). CDR3 length equals 15 residues. This chain's CDR3 is CASSPPDRANYGYTF. In nucleotides, the CDR3 is TGTGCCAGTAGTCCCCCGGACAGGGCTAACTATGGCTACACCTTC.

The chain recombines TRBV4-1 with TRBJ2-1; possibly TRBD2 for D (5 bases). Between the trimmed V and J ends, which lost 2 bases and 0 bases, there was a span of 17 bases. The length of the CDR3 is 18 residues. Germline loops: CDR1 MGHRA, CDR2 YSYEKL. The CDR3 region is CASSQRNFLAGSYNEQFF. The CDR3 DNA follows: TGCGCCAGCAGCCAAAGAAACTTCCTGGCGGGCTCCTACAATGAGCAGTTCTTC.

The CDR3 coding sequence is TGCGCCAGCAGCTTTTATCGGGGGACTAATACAAACTATGGCTACACCTTC. It encodes CASSFYRGTNTNYGYTF. This chain joins TRBV5-1 and TRBJ1-2, with D possibly being TRBD1 (5 bases). CDR1 is SGHRS, CDR2 YFSETQ, per germline. The CDR3 is 17 residues long. Trimming shortened V by 2 bases and J by 2 bases, and 19 bases separated the two germline ends. Full variable domain (outside the CDR3, taken from reference TRBV5-1 and TRBJ1-2): KAGVTQTPRYLIKTRGQQVTLSCSPISGHRSVSWYQQTPGQGLQFLFEYFSETQRNKGNFPGRFSGRQFSNSRSEMNVSTLELGDSALYLCASSFYRGTNTNYGYTFGSGTRLTVV.

This clone was seen a few times. The chain employs TRBV5-4 and TRBJ2-3; perhaps TRBD2 as D (7 bases). The V end lost 5 bases, the J end lost 2 bases, and 15 bases lay between the germline ends. This CDR3 contains 15 residues. CDR1 and CDR2 (germline): SGHNT, YYREEE (reference sequence). CDR3 coding DNA: TGTGCCAGCAGACCCCGCGGGGGCCACACAGATACGCAGTATTTT. Encoded protein: CASRPRGGHTDTQYF.

V is TRBV19 and J is TRBJ1-4; 7 bases are shared with TRBD1. The germline V gene has CDR1 LNHDA and CDR2 SQIVND (reference sequence). The CDR3 is 16 residues long. With 5 bases clipped from V and 3 bases from J, the junction kept 9 bases outside the gene matches. The chain's CDR3 is CASSRETGRPNEKLFF. The CDR3 nucleotides read TGTGCCAGTAGTCGGGAGACAGGGCGGCCTAATGAAAAACTGTTTTTT.

This chain uses TRBV27 with TRBJ1-1; D is perhaps TRBD1 (6 bases). The germline CDR1 and CDR2 sequences are MNHEY and SMNVEV (reference sequence). Trimming removed 3 bases at V and 3 bases at J, with 11 bases between. The CDR3 has 14 residues. The CDR3 DNA reads TGTGCCAGCAGTTTTGAGGGGGGGTACACTGAAGCTTTCTTT. Protein: CASSFEGGYTEAFF.

The chain uses TRBV10-3 and TRBJ2-2, with 12 bases aligning to TRBD2. Germline lookup yields CDR1 ENHRY and CDR2 SYGVKD. Unmatched junction bases numbered 11, after V lost 10 bases and J lost 2 bases. The CDR3 consists of 17 residues. The CDR3, as DNA: TGTGCCACCAATGCCGGACTAGCGGGGAGTAACACCGGGGAGCTGTTTTTT. It is translated as CATNAGLAGSNTGELFF.

This clone appeared once. The CDR3 sequence is CASSDTGNTEAFF. Here the CDR3 DNA reads TGTGCCAGCTCAGATACAGGGAACACTGAAGCTTTCTTT. The chain recombines TRBV18 with TRBJ1-1; D perhaps matches TRBD1 (5 bases). The germline V gene has CDR1 KGHSH and CDR2 LQKENI. CDR3 length: 13 residues. V was cut by 5 bases and J by 1 base, with 8 bases left in between.

V usage is TRBV25-1 and J usage is TRBJ2-5; TRBD1 agrees at 7 bases. Germline trimming cut 3 bases from V and 9 bases from J; bases unmatched to any gene: 4. The CDR3 length is 12 residues. CDR1 MGHDK and CDR2 SYGVNS come from the germline V gene. The CDR3 sequence: CASSEVQGAQYF. Written as DNA, the CDR3 is TGTGCCAGCAGTGAGGTGCAGGGGGCCCAGTACTTC.

This clone has only one observation. The chain uses TRBV9 and TRBJ2-2; the D gene is possibly TRBD2 (5 bases). V was cut by 0 bases and J by 6 bases, with 9 bases left in between. This CDR3 is built from 14 residues. Germline values: CDR1 SGDLS, CDR2 YYNGEE. The CDR3 here is CASSVVEGAGELFF. In DNA, the CDR3 is TGTGCCAGCAGCGTAGTCGAGGGTGCCGGGGAGCTGTTTTTT.